Listed below are T cell receptor beta chains from one sample, sequenced in a study of T cell changes during pregnancy in multiple sclerosis. Sequenced by immunoSEQ multiplex PCR; TCRdb stores in-frame clones only, minus some. The sample shows 56,000 or so clones, approximately 91% of them seen only once. The material sequenced was CD4+ T cells from peripheral blood mononuclear cells, taken in the third trimester of pregnancy. These receptors were taken from a female donor with multiple sclerosis, enrolled in a pregnancy study. CDR3s leave out the opening cysteine and the closing phenylalanine or tryptophan.

9,TRBV7-9,TRBJ2-7,ASSSVYEQY
14,TRBV5-4,TRBJ1-2,ASSLALGQGDYGYT
14,TRBV6-1,TRBJ1-1,ASSGRQGKMNTEAF
13,TRBV7-2,TRBJ1-3,ASGATSGSGNTIY
10,TRBV6-5,TRBJ2-5,ASKENQETQY
18,TRBV4-3,TRBJ2-2,ASTSVGLAGGPSNTGELF
13,TRBV18,TRBJ2-7,ASSPGLAGSYEQY
12,TRBV19,TRBJ2-7,ASSSTGPSYEQY
10,TRBV30,TRBJ1-1,AWSPDGLEAF
15,TRBV5-5,TRBJ1-2,ASSSLVGNRGRFGYT
12,TRBV7-8,TRBJ1-5,ATTLGTGSQPQH
13,TRBV6-4,TRBJ2-7,ASTETTGNPYEQY
13,TRBV9,TRBJ2-1,ASSGGTSGRVPQF
14,TRBV7-9,TRBJ1-2,ASGSGTGSVHYGYT
12,TRBV30,TRBJ2-7,AWSVQAGSGEQY
13,TRBV6-5,TRBJ2-7,ASSYSGTGDYEQY
13,TRBV11-1,TRBJ2-1,ASSLAGDRVHEQF
9,TRBV29-1,TRBJ1-1,SVEWNTEAF